What follows is one T cell receptor beta chain and its context. Participant-given clinical history determined each cohort assignment. This specimen belongs to a study of blood T cell repertoires in COVID-19. Study summary: The United States, Italy and Spain were the sources of the acute and convalescent COVID-19 samples. Sample material is recorded as cDNA or gDNA derived from T cells, B-cell-depleted T cells, or PBMCs.

As processed by the authors: Counts of nucleated cells, estimated from reference gene primer amplification, were obtained. Sequencing used immunoSEQ multiplex PCR; TCRdb keeps in-frame clones, though not all of them. That table supplies the V and J calls and clone size; D and trimming were determined from the DNA. The sample includes about 310,000 clones, roughly nine tenths of them seen just once. From germline, CDR1 is SGHAT and CDR2 FQNNGV. The CDR3 consists of 13 residues. With 2 bases removed from V and 3 bases from J, the gap between germline ends came to 7 bases. V usage is TRBV11-2 and J usage is TRBJ1-1, with a possible D match to TRBD1 (6 bases). Input material: PBMCs or T cells enriched from blood (not recorded which). This TCR was sampled from a woman under 40 who had recovered from COVID-19. The CDR3 sequence: CASSLSGDTEAFF. CDR3 DNA: TGTGCCAGCAGCTTATCAGGGGACACTGAAGCTTTCTTT.